Below, 8 T cell receptor beta chains from the same sample are listed, as sequenced in a study of cytomegalovirus exposure and HLA in healthy donors. In the PCR, 60 Vbeta and 13 Jbeta primers were used. Only in-frame clones appear in the TCRdb table, and some are missing; sequencing was by immunoSEQ multiplex PCR. This table has 150,000 or so clones, 65% to 70% appearing once. Source material: PBMCs. These receptors originate from a man aged 30 to 39 in good health and CMV-seropositive.

This clone was detected only a few times. The chain employs TRBV2 and TRBJ1-1, with 8 bases that match TRBD1. The CDR3 runs 13 residues. Germline V lookup: CDR1 SNHLY, CDR2 FYNNEI. Germline trimming cut 8 bases from V and 10 bases from J; bases unmatched to any gene: 12. The CDR3 DNA reads as TGTGCCAGCCAAAGTATGAGGGACAGGAGAGCTTTCTTT. It translates to CASQSMRDRRAFF.

CDR3 region: CASSLVVGSPLHF. The CDR3, as DNA: TGTGCCAGCAGCTTAGTTGTCGGTTCACCCCTCCACTTT. J is TRBJ1-6 and V is TRBV7-9; the D is unclear. The CDR3 consists of 13 residues. Germline V gives CDR1 SEHNR, CDR2 FQNEAQ (reference sequence). V dropped 1 base and J dropped 9 bases, with 7 bases sitting between them.

This clone was seen a handful of times. This chain links TRBV6-1 with TRBJ2-3; tentatively, D is TRBD2 (5 bases). The ends were cut back, 11 bases at V and 5 bases at J, with 23 bases in the middle. Per the germline V gene, CDR1 is MNHNS and CDR2 is SASEGT. CDR3 size: 15 residues. DNA of the CDR3: TGTGCCTGCGGCGTAGTGGCTAGCCAAATAGATACGCAGTATTTT. It codes for CACGVVASQIDTQYF.

The CDR3 region has the DNA TGTGCCAGCAGCGTTAATAGAGCGAACACCGGGGAGCTGTTTTTT. Its translation is CASSVNRANTGELFF. V gene TRBV13 combines with J gene TRBJ2-2; no definite D call. CDR1 and CDR2 from the germline V gene are PRHDT and FYEKMQ (reference sequence). V was trimmed by 5 bases and J by 0 bases, leaving 10 bases between them. CDR3 length: 15 residues.

The chain recombines TRBV6-4 with TRBJ2-1; TRBD1 might be the D (6 bases). Trimming pared 0 bases from V and 5 bases from J, leaving 14 bases between. Germline CDR1 MRHNA, CDR2 SNTAGT. This CDR3 spans 16 amino acids. CDR3 loop: CASSDSGAGRDNEQFF. The CDR3 bases are TGTGCCAGCAGTGACTCGGGGGCAGGTCGGGACAATGAGCAGTTCTTC.

With regard to this clone: The sample contains more than one DNA sequence encoding this CDR3. The chain carries TRBV6-5 and TRBJ2-7; 7 nucleotides match TRBD1. CDR1 is MNHEY and CDR2 is SVGAGI in the germline V gene. V shed 0 bases and J 5 bases; nucleotides not matched to a gene: 4. There are 14 residues in the CDR3. This CDR3 reads CASSYSRQGHEQYF. In DNA form, the CDR3 reads TGTGCCAGCAGTTACTCGAGACAGGGCCACGAGCAGTACTTC.

This clone was seen more than once but under ten times. The rearrangement joins TRBV29-1 to TRBJ2-1, with 12 bases identical to TRBD2. Germline V gene sequence: CDR1 SQVTM, CDR2 ANQGSEA. This CDR3 region has 15 residues. V dropped 0 bases and J dropped 6; count of bases not matched to a gene: 3. For the CDR3, the DNA is TGCAGCGTTGAAGAAGCTAGCGGGAGGGTCAATGAGCAGTTCTTC. Protein sequence: CSVEEASGRVNEQFF.

The CDR3 nucleotides read TGTGCCAGCAGCTTAGGAGGGACAGCCTACGAGCAGTACTTC. Its translation: CASSLGGTAYEQYF. The V call is TRBV7-9, the J call TRBJ2-7; TRBD1 agrees at 7 bases. Germline trimming cut 1 base from V and 2 bases from J; bases unmatched to any gene: 2. This CDR3 has 14 amino acids. Germline loops: CDR1 SEHNR, CDR2 FQNEAQ (reference sequence).